This TCR beta chain was retrieved from a study of tumor-infiltrating lymphocytes in primary liver carcinoma. In the study overall: With diameters of about 4 to 11 cm, tumors were stage T1-T3 N0M0.

This CDR3 is 15 amino acids long. Per the germline V gene, CDR1 is MNHNS and CDR2 is SASEGT. Production of TCR beta cDNA used roughly 480 ng total RNA together with a constant-region primer. Sequencing libraries for TCR beta derived from three nested multiplex PCR rounds that used slightly modified ARM-PCR. The first two PCR rounds used TRBV1-TRBV30 primers with a Cbeta primer, approximately 9 cycles each. MiXCR was run by TCRdb on the multiplex PCR reads, yielding one entry per CDR3 protein. Among approximately 73,000 distinct CDR3 sequences listed, about two thirds were seen once. As concerns this clonotype: The germline gene is not matched at one end of the junction; a read error may be the cause.

Investigators took RNA and DNA out together from about 21-30 mg of unsorted bulk tissue. Histology found more than 80% viable tumor cells per sample. Sequencing was done on a sample of liver tumor tissue from sampling region 4. Sample subset: tumor region T4, right-lateral pole. The receptor was derived from a woman aged 60-75 years with primary liver carcinoma and hepatitis B virus infection. V gene TRBV6-1 combines with J gene TRBJ2-1, with D possibly matching TRBD1 (5 bases). CDR3 nucleotide sequence: TGTGCCAGTAGTGAAGCAGGGTACACCTACAAAGAGCATTTCTTC. Its protein product is CASSEAGYTYKEHFF.